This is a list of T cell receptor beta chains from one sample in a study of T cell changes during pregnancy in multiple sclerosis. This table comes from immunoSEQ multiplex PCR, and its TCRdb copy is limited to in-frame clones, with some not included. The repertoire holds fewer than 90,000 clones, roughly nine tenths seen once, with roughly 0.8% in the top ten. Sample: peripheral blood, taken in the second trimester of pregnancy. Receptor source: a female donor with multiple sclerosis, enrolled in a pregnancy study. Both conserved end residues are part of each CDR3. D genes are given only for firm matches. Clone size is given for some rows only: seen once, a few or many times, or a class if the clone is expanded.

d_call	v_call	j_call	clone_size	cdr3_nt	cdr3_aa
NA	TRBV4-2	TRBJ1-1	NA	TGTGCCAGCAGCCAACAAGACAGGCAGAACACTGAAGCTTTCTTT	CASSQQDRQNTEAFF
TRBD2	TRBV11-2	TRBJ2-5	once	TGTGCCAGCAGCTTCGGGGGGCAAGAGACCCAGTACTTC	CASSFGGQETQYF
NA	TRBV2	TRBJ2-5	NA	TGTGCCAGCGTGGGGGGGCCTGCAGGGGGCGCCGGGGAGACCCAGTACTTC	CASVGGPAGGAGETQYF
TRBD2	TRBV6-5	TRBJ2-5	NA	TGTGCCACCAGACTAGCGGGGACCCAGTACTTC	CATRLAGTQYF
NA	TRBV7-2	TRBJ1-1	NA	TGTGCCAGCAGCCGGCAGGTCACTGAAGCTTTCTTT	CASSRQVTEAFF
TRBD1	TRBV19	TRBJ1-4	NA	TGTGCCAGTAGGCTCGCCGGACAGGGGAGGGAAAAACTGTTTTTT	CASRLAGQGREKLFF
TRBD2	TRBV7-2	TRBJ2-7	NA	TGTGCCAGCAGCTTAACTAGCGGGGAATACGAGCAGTACTTC	CASSLTSGEYEQYF
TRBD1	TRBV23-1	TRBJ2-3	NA	TGCGCCAGCAGTCAACCAAACAGGGGGGACAGCACTTATGGCACAGATACGCAGTATTTT	CASSQPNRGDSTYGTDTQYF
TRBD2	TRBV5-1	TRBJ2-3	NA	TGCGCCAGCAGCTTTGAGCGGGGGGACACAGATACGCAGTATTTT	CASSFERGDTDTQYF
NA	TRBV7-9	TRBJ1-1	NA	TGTGCCAGCAGCTCCCCAGGGATAGAAGCTTTCTTT	CASSSPGIEAFF
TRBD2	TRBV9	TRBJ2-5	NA	TGTGCCAGCAGCCCGACTGGTACTAGCGGGGGGTATGGGACCCAGTACTTC	CASSPTGTSGGYGTQYF
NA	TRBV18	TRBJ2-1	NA	TGTGCCAGCTCACCGGCCGGACACCATGAGGATGAGCAGTTCTTC	CASSPAGHHEDEQFF
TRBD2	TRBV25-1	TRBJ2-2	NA	TGTGCCAGCAGGGAAGCGGGGGCGGCGACCGGGGAGCTGTTTTTT	CASREAGAATGELFF
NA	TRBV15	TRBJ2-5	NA	TGTGCCACCAGCAGAGACCTTCAAGAGACCCAGTACTTC	CATSRDLQETQYF
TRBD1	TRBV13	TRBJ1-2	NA	TGTGCCAGCAGCTTAGGCCGGGGACAGGGGAGGAACTATGGCTACACCTTC	CASSLGRGQGRNYGYTF
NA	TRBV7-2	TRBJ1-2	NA	TGTGCCAGCGCCCTCCAAGGGGGAGGGTACTATGGCTACACCTTC	CASALQGGGYYGYTF
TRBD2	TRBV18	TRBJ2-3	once	TGTGCCAGCTCGCTGACCGATAGCGGGGGGGCTTCAGGAGATACGCAGTATTTT	CASSLTDSGGASGDTQYF
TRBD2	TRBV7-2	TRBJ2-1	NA	TGTGCCAGCAGCCCGGGACTAGCGGACAATGAGCAGTTCTTC	CASSPGLADNEQFF
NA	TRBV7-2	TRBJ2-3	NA	TGTGCCAGCAGCTTCCAGGGTCCTGGAGCGACAGATACGCAGTATTTT	CASSFQGPGATDTQYF
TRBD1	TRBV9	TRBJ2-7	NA	TGTGCCAGCAGCCAAACCGGACAGGGGGCCTACGAGCAGTACTTC	CASSQTGQGAYEQYF
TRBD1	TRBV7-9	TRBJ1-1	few	TGTGCCAGCAGCCCAGCGGACAGGGCGAACACTGAAGCTTTCTTT	CASSPADRANTEAFF
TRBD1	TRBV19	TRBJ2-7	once	TGTGCCAGTAGTGTCGCCGGGACAGGGATCGAGCAGTACTTC	CASSVAGTGIEQYF
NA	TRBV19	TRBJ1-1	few	TGTGCCAGTAGTATTAGGGGTTTGACTGAAGCTTTCTTT	CASSIRGLTEAFF
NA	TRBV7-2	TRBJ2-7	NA	TGTGCCAGCAGCTTAGCGGTAGGGGCCCAATACGAGCAGTACTTC	CASSLAVGAQYEQYF